The T cell receptor (beta chain) described here comes from a study of Tregs in tolerant kidney transplant recipients. Study-level results: Findings come from small patient numbers and require larger validation. Activated donor B cell expansion appeared to reveal the most relevant donor-specific TCRbeta repertoire.

After removal of 5 bases from V and 1 base from J, the junction contained 11 bases not matched to a gene. The CDR3 length is 18 residues. The germline V gene encodes CDR1 LNHDA and CDR2 SQIVND (reference sequence). CD4+CD25+CD127- Tregs, CD4+CD25- non-Tregs, CD4 and CD8 cells were sorted. In regard to this clone: Antigen unknown.

The protocol was immunoSEQ multiplex PCR, while the TCRdb copy is restricted to in-frame clones and leaves out a portion. The data contain tens of thousands of clones, 84% of them singletons. The source of this sequence is a human donor in good health. V usage is TRBV19 and J usage is TRBJ2-2, with TRBD2 identical over 9 bases. Specimen: CD4+ T cells from blood. The CDR3 coding sequence is TGTGCCAGTAGTGCCCTGGTCGTAGCGGGGGAGAACACCGGGGAGCTGTTTTTT. Residues: CASSALVVAGENTGELFF.